The clone carrying this TCR beta chain was found a few times. The antigen remains undetermined. Germline V gene sequence: CDR1 LGHNA, CDR2 YSLEER. This CDR3 is 13 amino acids long. V was shortened by 5 bases and J by 4 bases, with 12 bases between the two germline ends. These data belong to a study of blood T cells in healthy people across ages. General study points: Older individuals had lower TCR beta diversity per million T cells (the decline was roughly linear). PBMCs left unsorted prevented a conclusive naive versus antigen-experienced comparison. Samples with more naive T cells showed higher observed beta diversity.

Alongside a J-beta primer mix, a sample-barcoded 5' primer served in a second PCR lasting about 7 to 11 cycles. A 12-random-nucleotide template-switch adaptor tagged each cDNA molecule. One entry per CDR3 protein results from TCRdb running MiXCR on the 5' RACE reads. The table has approximately 1.5 million distinct CDR3 sequences, less than 45% seen once. V and J are TRBV4-3 and TRBJ2-7; D unclear. Input material: blood. This TCR derives from a woman between 18 and 29 years old in good health. CDR3 sequence (DNA): TGCGCCAGCAGCGCGACGCTGTTTTACGAGCAGTACTTC. Residues: CASSATLFYEQYF.